Here is one TCR beta chain with its context. From germline, CDR1 is SGHRS and CDR2 YFSETQ. Losses at the gene ends were 0 bases for V and 1 base for J; bases not matched to a gene: 8. The CDR3 has 17 amino acids. This sample stems from a study of technical replicates of blood from several donors. Repertoires were generated with immunoSEQ multiplex PCR, while TCRdb's copy carries only in-frame clones and drops some. The table includes tens of thousands of clones, 95% to 97% detected once. The sequence was obtained from a human donor in good health. V gene TRBV5-1 combines with J gene TRBJ2-7, with TRBD1 matching 9 bases. Sequenced input: T cells isolated from PBMCs. CDR3 in DNA: TGCGCCAGCAGCTTGGGGACTACAGGGGGCACGTCCTACGAGCAGTACTTC. This gives the protein CASSLGTTGGTSYEQYF.